A selection of T cell receptor beta chains follows, all from one sample in a study of blood T cell repertoires in COVID-19. Clones were read by immunoSEQ multiplex PCR, and TCRdb kept only the in-frame ones, dropping some. The sample has under 80,000 clones, 86% seen once. Sequencing was carried out using peripheral blood. The source of these receptors is a human donor in a cohort sampled during active COVID-19. Both conserved end residues are part of each CDR3. A D gene is named only where the DNA matches it firmly. Expanded clones get a size class; other rows say once, few or many, or leave the size out.

V,J,size,D,CDR3,DNA
TRBV28,TRBJ1-2,-,-,CASSSGDGYGYTF,TGTGCCAGCAGTTCAGGGGACGGCTATGGCTACACCTTC
TRBV5-4,TRBJ1-1,-,-,CASSLVDRWNTEAFF,TGTGCCAGCAGCTTGGTTGACAGGTGGAACACTGAAGCTTTCTTT
TRBV6-1,TRBJ1-5,-,-,CASSEDRAHNQPQHF,TGTGCCAGCAGTGAAGACAGGGCTCACAATCAGCCCCAGCATTTT
TRBV19,TRBJ2-5,-,-,CASSTGETQYF,TGTGCCAGTAGTACAGGAGAGACCCAGTACTTC
TRBV28,TRBJ2-1,-,TRBD2,CASSLRGSGRGTEQFF,TGTGCCAGCAGTCTCCGTGGGAGCGGGAGGGGTACTGAGCAGTTCTTC
TRBV6-8,TRBJ1-3,-,-,CASSGGRSGNTIYF,TGTGCCAGCAGCGGAGGTCGCTCTGGAAACACCATATATTTT
TRBV5-1,TRBJ2-3,-,-,CASSYSGTTDTQYF,TGCGCCAGCAGCTACTCGGGAACCACAGATACGCAGTATTTT
TRBV14,TRBJ2-3,-,TRBD2,CASSQMSGRKSTDTQYF,TGTGCCAGCAGCCAGATGAGCGGGAGGAAGAGCACAGATACGCAGTATTTT
TRBV4-1,TRBJ1-5,-,TRBD1,CASSQNRGGNQPQHF,TGCGCCAGCAGCCAAAACAGGGGAGGCAATCAGCCCCAGCATTTT
TRBV7-9,TRBJ1-1,-,-,CASTDTSGGTEAFF,TGTGCCAGCACGGACACCTCCGGGGGCACTGAAGCTTTCTTT
TRBV6-5,TRBJ2-7,-,TRBD1,CASRSGTGASYEQYF,TGTGCCAGCAGGTCCGGGACAGGGGCCTCCTACGAGCAGTACTTC
TRBV10-3,TRBJ1-6,once,-,CAISEAGRDLNSPLHF,TGTGCCATCAGTGAGGCGGGGAGAGACCTTAATTCACCCCTCCACTTT
TRBV19,TRBJ1-1,-,-,CASSLTGLAFF,TGTGCCAGTAGCCTTACCGGGTTGGCTTTCTTT
TRBV7-2,TRBJ2-7,-,TRBD2,CASSKTSGPYEQYF,TGTGCCAGCAGCAAGACTAGCGGACCGTACGAGCAGTACTTC
TRBV24-1,TRBJ2-5,-,TRBD2,CATRGLAGDETQYF,TGTGCCACCAGGGGACTAGCGGGAGATGAGACCCAGTACTTC
TRBV7-3,TRBJ2-5,-,TRBD2,CASSPGLAGESWETQYF,TGTGCCAGCAGCCCTGGACTAGCGGGAGAGAGTTGGGAGACCCAGTACTTC
TRBV6-2/TRBV6-3,TRBJ2-7,-,-,CASSRDSPHEQYF,TGTGCCAGCAGTCGGGACTCCCCCCACGAGCAGTACTTC
TRBV5-6,TRBJ2-7,-,-,CASSPRVGSYEQYF,TGTGCCAGCAGCCCCAGGGTTGGCTCCTACGAGCAGTACTTC
TRBV28,TRBJ1-4,once,TRBD1,CASSRLTGTGGPSEKLFF,TGTGCCAGCAGCCGCCTGACCGGGACAGGGGGCCCAAGCGAAAAACTGTTTTTT
TRBV7-2,TRBJ2-1,-,TRBD1,CASSLAEGTGSYNEQFF,TGTGCCAGCAGCTTAGCAGAAGGGACAGGGTCCTACAATGAGCAGTTCTTC
TRBV11-2,TRBJ2-2,-,-,CASSRTGPVRTGELFF,TGTGCCAGCAGCCGGACTGGCCCCGTAAGGACCGGGGAGCTGTTTTTT
TRBV6-1,TRBJ2-2,-,TRBD1,CASSEQGVVTGELFF,TGTGCCAGCAGTGAACAGGGGGTTGTCACCGGGGAGCTGTTTTTT
TRBV6-6,TRBJ2-7,-,-,CASRGSGGPYEQYF,TGTGCCAGCAGGGGGTCAGGGGGGCCATACGAGCAGTACTTC
TRBV7-9,TRBJ2-7,-,TRBD2,CASSFTSGPYEQYF,TGTGCCAGCAGCTTTACTAGCGGGCCCTACGAGCAGTACTTC
TRBV19,TRBJ1-4,-,-,CASTFLGSGEKLFF,TGTGCCAGTACCTTCCTGGGGTCAGGGGAAAAACTGTTTTTT
TRBV6-2/TRBV6-3,TRBJ1-2,-,-,CASSYSPEKDSELNYGYTF,TGTGCCAGCAGTTACTCGCCTGAAAAGGACAGTGAACTTAACTATGGCTACACCTTC
TRBV7-2,TRBJ2-7,once,-,CASSLTRVSHYEQYF,TGTGCCAGCAGCCTAACGAGAGTTTCCCATTACGAGCAGTACTTC
TRBV11-3,TRBJ1-3,-,-,CASSPTGYRGTIYF,TGTGCCAGCAGCCCAACAGGGTATAGAGGCACCATATATTTT
TRBV6-5,TRBJ2-1,-,-,CASIAGTHNEQFF,TGTGCCAGCATTGCCGGGACACACAATGAGCAGTTCTTC
TRBV11-2,TRBJ2-7,-,-,CASSLGRGSSYEQYF,TGTGCCAGCAGCTTAGGTCGGGGGAGCTCCTACGAGCAGTACTTC
TRBV25-1,TRBJ1-2,-,TRBD1,CASSRDSRNYGYTF,TGTGCCAGCAGCCGGGACAGCCGCAACTATGGCTACACCTTC
TRBV24-1,TRBJ1-5,-,TRBD1,CATSGTSPGQYNQPQHF,TGTGCCACCAGTGGAACATCGCCGGGACAGTACAATCAGCCCCAGCATTTT